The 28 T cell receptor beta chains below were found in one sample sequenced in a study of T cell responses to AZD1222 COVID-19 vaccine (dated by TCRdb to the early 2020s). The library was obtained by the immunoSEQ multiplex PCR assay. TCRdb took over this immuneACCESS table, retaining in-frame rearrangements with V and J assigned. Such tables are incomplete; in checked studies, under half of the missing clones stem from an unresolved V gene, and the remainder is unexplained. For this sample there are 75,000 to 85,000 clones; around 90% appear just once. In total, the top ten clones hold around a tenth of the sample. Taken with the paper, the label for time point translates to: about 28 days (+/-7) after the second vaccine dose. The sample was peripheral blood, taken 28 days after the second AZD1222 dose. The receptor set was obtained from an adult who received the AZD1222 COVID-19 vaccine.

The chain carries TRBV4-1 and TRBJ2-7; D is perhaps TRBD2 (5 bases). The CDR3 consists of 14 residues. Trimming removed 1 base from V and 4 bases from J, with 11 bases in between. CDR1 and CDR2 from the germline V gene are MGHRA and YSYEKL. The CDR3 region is CASSQGEGRYEQYF. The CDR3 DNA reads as TGCGCCAGCAGCCAAGGCGAGGGTAGGTACGAGCAGTACTTC.

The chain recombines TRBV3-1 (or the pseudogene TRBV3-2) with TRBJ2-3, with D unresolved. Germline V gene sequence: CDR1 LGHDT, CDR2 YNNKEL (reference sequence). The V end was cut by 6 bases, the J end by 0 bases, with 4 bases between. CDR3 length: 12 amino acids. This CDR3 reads CASSFSTDTQYF. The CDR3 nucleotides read TGTGCCAGCAGTTTTAGCACAGATACGCAGTATTTT.

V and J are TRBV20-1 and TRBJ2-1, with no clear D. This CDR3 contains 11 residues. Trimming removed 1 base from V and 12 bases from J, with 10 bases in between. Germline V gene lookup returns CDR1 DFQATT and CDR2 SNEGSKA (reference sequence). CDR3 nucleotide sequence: TGCAGTGCTAGAGGGAGTTCTGGGCAGTTCTTC. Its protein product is CSARGSSGQFF.

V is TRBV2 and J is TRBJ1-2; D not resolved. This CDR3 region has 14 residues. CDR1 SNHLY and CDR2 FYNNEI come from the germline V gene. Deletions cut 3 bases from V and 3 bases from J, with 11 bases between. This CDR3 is CASSEVRSHYGYTF. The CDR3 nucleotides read TGTGCCAGCAGTGAGGTTCGCAGTCACTATGGCTACACCTTC.

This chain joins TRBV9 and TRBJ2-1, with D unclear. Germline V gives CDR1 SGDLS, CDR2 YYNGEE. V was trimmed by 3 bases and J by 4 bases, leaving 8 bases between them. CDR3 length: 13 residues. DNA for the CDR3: TGTGCCAGCAGCGAATCTGCATACAATGAGCAGTTCTTC. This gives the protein CASSESAYNEQFF.

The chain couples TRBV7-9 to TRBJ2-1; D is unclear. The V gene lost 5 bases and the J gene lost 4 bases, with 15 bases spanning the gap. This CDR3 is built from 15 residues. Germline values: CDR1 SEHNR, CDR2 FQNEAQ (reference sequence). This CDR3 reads CASSTHGGPYNEQFF. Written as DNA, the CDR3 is TGTGCCAGCAGCACCCACGGTGGACCTTACAATGAGCAGTTCTTC.

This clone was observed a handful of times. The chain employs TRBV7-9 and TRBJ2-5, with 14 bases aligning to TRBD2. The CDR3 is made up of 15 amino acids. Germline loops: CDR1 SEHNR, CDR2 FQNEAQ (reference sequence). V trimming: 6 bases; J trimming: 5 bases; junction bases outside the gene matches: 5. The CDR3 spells CASRTSGGATETQYF. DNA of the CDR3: TGTGCCAGCAGGACTAGCGGGGGGGCCACGGAGACCCAGTACTTC.

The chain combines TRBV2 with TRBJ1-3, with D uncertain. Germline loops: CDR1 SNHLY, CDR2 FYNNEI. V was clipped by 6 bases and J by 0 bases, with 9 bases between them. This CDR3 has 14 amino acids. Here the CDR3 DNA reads TGTGCCAGCAGACAAGAAAACTCTGGAAACACCATATATTTT. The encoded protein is CASRQENSGNTIYF.

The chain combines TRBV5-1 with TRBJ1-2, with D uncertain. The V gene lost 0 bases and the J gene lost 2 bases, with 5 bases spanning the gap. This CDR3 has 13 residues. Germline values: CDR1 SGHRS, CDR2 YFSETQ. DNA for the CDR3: TGCGCCAGCAGCTTGGAAGGAAACTATGGCTACACCTTC. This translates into CASSLEGNYGYTF. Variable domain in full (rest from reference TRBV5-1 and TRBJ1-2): KAGVTQTPRYLIKTRGQQVTLSCSPISGHRSVSWYQQTPGQGLQFLFEYFSETQRNKGNFPGRFSGRQFSNSRSEMNVSTLELGDSALYLCASSLEGNYGYTFGSGTRLTVV.

This CDR3 reads CASSLGASGGTEQYF. For the CDR3, the DNA is TGTGCCAGCAGCTTGGGCGCTAGCGGGGGGACCGAGCAGTACTTC. The chain joins TRBV5-5 to TRBJ2-7; TRBD2 aligns across 11 bases. Per the germline V gene, CDR1 is SGHKS and CDR2 is YYEKEE (reference sequence). The CDR3 is 15 amino acids. V was clipped by 0 bases and J by 6 bases; unmatched bases: 5.

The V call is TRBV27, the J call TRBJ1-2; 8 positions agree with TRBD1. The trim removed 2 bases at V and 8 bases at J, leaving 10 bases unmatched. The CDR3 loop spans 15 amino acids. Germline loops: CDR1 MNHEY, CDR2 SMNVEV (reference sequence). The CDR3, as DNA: TGTGCCAGCAGTTTAACAGGGGGAATGAGAGGGGGCTACACCTTC. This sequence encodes CASSLTGGMRGGYTF.

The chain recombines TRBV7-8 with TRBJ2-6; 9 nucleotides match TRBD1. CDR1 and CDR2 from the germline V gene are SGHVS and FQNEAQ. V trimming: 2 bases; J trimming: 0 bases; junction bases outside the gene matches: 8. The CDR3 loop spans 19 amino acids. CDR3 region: CASSLLLATGGSGANVLTF. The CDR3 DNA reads TGTGCCAGCAGCTTATTGCTTGCGACAGGGGGCTCTGGGGCCAACGTCCTGACTTTC.

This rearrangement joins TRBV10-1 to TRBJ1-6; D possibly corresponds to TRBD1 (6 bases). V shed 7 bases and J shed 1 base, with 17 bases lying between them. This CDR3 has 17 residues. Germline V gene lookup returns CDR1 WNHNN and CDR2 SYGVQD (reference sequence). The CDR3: CASISTRGRSYNSPLHF. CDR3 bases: TGCGCCAGCATTAGTACGAGGGGGAGGTCCTATAATTCACCCCTCCACTTT.

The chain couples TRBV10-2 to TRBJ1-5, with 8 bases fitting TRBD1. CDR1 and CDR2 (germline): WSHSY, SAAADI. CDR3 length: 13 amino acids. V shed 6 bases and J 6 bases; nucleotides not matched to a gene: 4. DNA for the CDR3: TGCGCCAGCAGGGCTGACAGGGGTCAGCCCCAGCATTTT. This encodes CASRADRGQPQHF.

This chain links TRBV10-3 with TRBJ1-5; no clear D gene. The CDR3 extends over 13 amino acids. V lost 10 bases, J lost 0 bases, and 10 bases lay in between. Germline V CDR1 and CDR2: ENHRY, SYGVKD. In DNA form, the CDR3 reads TGTGCCACAAGCACAGATAGCAATCAGCCCCAGCATTTT. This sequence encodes CATSTDSNQPQHF.

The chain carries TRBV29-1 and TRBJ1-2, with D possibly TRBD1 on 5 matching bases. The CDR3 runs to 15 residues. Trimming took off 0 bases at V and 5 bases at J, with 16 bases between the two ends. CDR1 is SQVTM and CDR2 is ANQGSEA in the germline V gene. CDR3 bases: TGCAGCGTTGAAGATCAGACGGGGCTCGGATATGGCTACACCTTC. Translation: CSVEDQTGLGYGYTF.

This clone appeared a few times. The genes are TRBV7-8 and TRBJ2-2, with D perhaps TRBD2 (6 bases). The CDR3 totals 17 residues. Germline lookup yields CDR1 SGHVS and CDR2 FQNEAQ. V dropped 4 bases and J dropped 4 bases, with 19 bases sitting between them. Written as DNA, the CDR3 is TGTGCCAGCAGCTCGGACCCACATGCGGGGACCACCGGGGAGCTGTTTTTT. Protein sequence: CASSSDPHAGTTGELFF.

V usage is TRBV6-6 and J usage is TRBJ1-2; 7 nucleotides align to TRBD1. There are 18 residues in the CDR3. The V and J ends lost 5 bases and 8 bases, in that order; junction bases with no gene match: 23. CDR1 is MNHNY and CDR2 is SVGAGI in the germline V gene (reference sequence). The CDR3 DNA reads TGTGCCAGCAGTCGACAGGGCCCTCCCCCGGTTGGGACGGGGGGCTACACCTTC. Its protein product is CASSRQGPPPVGTGGYTF.

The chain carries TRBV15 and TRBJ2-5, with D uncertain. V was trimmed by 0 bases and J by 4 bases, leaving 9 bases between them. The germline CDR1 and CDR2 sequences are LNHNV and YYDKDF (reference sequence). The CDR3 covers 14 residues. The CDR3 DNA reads TGTGCCACCAGCAGAGATGTACCAGGAGAGACCCAGTACTTC. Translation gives CATSRDVPGETQYF.

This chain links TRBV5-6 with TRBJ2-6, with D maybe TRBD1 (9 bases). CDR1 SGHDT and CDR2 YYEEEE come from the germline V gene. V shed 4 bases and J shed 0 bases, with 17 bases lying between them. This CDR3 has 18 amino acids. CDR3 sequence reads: CASSREGQGLSGANVLTF. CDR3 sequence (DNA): TGTGCCAGCAGCCGGGAGGGACAGGGCCTCTCTGGGGCCAACGTCCTGACTTTC.

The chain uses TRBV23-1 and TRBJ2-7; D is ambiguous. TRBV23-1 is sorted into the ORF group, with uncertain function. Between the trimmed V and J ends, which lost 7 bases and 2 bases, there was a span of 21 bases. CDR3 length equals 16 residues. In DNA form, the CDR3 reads TGCGCCAGCACCTCATTGAGAAGCGAATGGCCCTACGAGCAGTACTTC. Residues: CASTSLRSEWPYEQYF.

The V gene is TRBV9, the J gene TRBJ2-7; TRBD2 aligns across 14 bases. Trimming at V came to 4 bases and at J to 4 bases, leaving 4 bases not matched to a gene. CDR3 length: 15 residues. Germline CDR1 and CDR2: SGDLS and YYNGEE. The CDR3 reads CASSPRLAGGYEQYF. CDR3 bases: TGTGCCAGCAGCCCCCGACTAGCGGGGGGGTACGAGCAGTACTTC.

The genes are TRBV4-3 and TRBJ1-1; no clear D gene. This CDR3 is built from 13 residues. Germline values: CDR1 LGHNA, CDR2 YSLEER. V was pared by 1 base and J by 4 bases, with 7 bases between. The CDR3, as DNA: TGCGCCAGCAGCCAAGTGAGGACCACTGAAGCTTTCTTT. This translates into CASSQVRTTEAFF.

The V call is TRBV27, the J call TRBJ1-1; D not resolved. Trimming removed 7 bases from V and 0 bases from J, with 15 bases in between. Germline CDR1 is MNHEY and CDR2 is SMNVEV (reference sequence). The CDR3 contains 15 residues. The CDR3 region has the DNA TGTGCCAGCACCCTACCCATAAAGATGAACACTGAAGCTTTCTTT. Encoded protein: CASTLPIKMNTEAFF.

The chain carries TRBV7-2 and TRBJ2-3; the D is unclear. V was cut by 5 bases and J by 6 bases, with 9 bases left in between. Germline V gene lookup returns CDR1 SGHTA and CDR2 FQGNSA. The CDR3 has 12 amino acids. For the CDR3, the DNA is TGTGCCAGCAGCCCTCGAAAGGATACGCAGTATTTT. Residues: CASSPRKDTQYF.

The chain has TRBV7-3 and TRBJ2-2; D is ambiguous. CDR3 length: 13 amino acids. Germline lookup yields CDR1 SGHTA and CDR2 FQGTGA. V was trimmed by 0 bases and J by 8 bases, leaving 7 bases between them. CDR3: CASSLTYEGELFF. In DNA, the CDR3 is TGTGCCAGCAGCTTAACGTATGAGGGGGAGCTGTTTTTT.

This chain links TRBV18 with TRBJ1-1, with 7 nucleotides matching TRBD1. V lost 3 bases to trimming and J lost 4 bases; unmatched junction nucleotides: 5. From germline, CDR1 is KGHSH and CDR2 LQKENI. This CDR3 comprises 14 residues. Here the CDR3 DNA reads TGTGCCAGCTCACCTGGACAGGAGATCACTGAAGCTTTCTTT. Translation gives CASSPGQEITEAFF.

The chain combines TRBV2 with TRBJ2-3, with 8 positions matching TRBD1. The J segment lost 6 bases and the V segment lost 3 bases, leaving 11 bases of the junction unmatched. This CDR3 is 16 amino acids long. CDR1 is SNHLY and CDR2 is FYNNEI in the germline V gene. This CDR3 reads CASSDSGQGASDTQYF. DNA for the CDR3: TGTGCCAGCAGTGACTCTGGGCAGGGGGCATCGGATACGCAGTATTTT.